This T cell receptor beta chain is from a study of shared clonotypes between healthy human individuals. General observations from the study: Clonotypes which were not shared had lower generation probabilities than clonotypes that all four donors shared. Large depth notwithstanding, sorted-subset sequencing proved incomplete by rarefaction.

V lost 2 bases, J lost 0 bases, and 15 bases lay in between. The V gene's germline CDR1 is SGHRS and CDR2 YFSETQ. The CDR3 runs to 16 residues. This clone has only one observation. The antigen is unknown. Genomic DNA of each subset was evenly split across several immunoSEQ plates. As handled by the study authors: From ImmunoSEQ came sequences covering only the junction and carrying no quality scores, so filtering differed. TCRdb's copy holds only in-frame clones and misses some; the assay was immunoSEQ multiplex PCR. Clone size and the V and J calls come from that table; the DNA yielded D and trimming. This sample has hundreds of thousands of clones, with 80% to 95% found just once. Naive CD8 populations comprised CD45RO-negative cells positively selected for CCR7, excluding terminally differentiated effector memory CD45RA+ cells.

The sequence derives from a man younger than 45 in good health. Source material: naive CD8+ T cells sorted from blood. The chain is built from TRBV5-1 and TRBJ2-7; tentative D call: TRBD2 (5 bases). Here the CDR3 reads CASSLPTGSSSYEQYF. In DNA, the CDR3 is TGCGCCAGCAGCTTACCGACGGGGTCGAGCTCCTACGAGCAGTACTTC.